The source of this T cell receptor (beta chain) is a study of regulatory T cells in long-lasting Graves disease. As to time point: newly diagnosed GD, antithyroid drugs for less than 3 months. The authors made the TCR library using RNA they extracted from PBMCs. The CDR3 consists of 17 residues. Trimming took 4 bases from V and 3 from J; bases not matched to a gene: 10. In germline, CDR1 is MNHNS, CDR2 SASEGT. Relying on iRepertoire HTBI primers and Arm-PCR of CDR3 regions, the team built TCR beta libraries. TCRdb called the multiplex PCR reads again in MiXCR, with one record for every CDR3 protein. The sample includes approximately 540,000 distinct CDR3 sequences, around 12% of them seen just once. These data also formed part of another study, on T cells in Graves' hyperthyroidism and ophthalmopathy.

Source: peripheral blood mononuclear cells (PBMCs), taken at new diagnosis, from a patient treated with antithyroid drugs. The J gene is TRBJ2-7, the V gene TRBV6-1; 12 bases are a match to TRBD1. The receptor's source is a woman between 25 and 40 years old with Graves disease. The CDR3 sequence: CASSALSGTGGFYEQYF. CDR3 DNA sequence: TGTGCCAGCAGTGCCCTTAGTGGGACAGGGGGCTTCTACGAGCAGTACTTC.